This T cell receptor (beta chain) was identified during a study of shared clonotypes between healthy human individuals. Study conclusions and caveats: It was the non-shared clonotypes that had lower generation probabilities than clonotypes shared by all four donors. In several donors, about 5% of naive CD4 clonotypes appeared in common.

About this clone itself: The antigen is undetermined.

This table comes from immunoSEQ multiplex PCR, and its TCRdb copy is limited to in-frame clones, with some not included. The profile shows around 1.4 million clones, around 98.5% of them singletons. Germline V lookup: CDR1 KGHSH, CDR2 LQKENI. Trimming removed 3 bases from V and 0 bases from J, with 11 bases in between. The CDR3 runs to 15 residues. The material sequenced was naive CD4+ T cells sorted from blood. The subset was: CD45RA+ positively selected. The clonotype was recovered from a man aged 25-40 years in good health. The V gene is TRBV18, the J gene TRBJ1-2; possibly TRBD1 for D (5 bases). The CDR3 DNA is TGTGCCAGCTCACCGATACGGGGCCCTAACTATGGCTACACCTTC. It is translated as CASSPIRGPNYGYTF.